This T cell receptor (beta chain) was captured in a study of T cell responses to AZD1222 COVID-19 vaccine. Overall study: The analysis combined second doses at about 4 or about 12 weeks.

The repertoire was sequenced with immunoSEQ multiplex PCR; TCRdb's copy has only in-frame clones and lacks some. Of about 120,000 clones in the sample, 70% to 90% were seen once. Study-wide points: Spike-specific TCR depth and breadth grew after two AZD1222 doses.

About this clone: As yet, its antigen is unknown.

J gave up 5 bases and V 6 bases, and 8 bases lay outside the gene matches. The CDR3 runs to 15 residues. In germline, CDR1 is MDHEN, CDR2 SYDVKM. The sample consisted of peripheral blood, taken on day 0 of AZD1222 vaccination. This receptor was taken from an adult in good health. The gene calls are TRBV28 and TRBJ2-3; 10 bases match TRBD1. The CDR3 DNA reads TGTGCCAGCAGACACGCCGGGACAGGGGAAGATACGCAGTATTTT. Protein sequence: CASRHAGTGEDTQYF.